This TCR beta chain was identified during a study of CD8+ T cells in alopecia areata. For the study at large: Severity among treated patients was scored by the percentage of scalp area affected.

Sample treatment: oral pan-JAK inhibitor, 5-10 mg twice daily. Looked up from germline, CDR1 is MNHEY and CDR2 is SMNVEV (reference sequence). V was cut by 5 bases and J by 0 bases, with 11 bases left in between. The CDR3 extends over 15 amino acids. Findings and caveats of the study: Scalp samples also contribute reads from the resident alphabeta T cells found in normal skin. There were many expanded lesional clones persisting in scalp and blood during tofacitinib.

RNA extraction and reverse transcription yielded cDNA as sequencing template. The table came from immunoSEQ multiplex PCR; TCRdb's copy has only in-frame clones and leaves some out. The data contain over 100,000 clones, less than 75% of them singletons. This clone was seen more than once but under ten times. Its matching antigen is unknown. The source was CD8+ T cells sorted from blood, collected at week 24, from a patient treated with tofacitinib. The chain carries TRBV27 and TRBJ2-1; no definite D call. The TCR sequence derives from a human donor with alopecia areata. CDR3 amino acids: CASSDLANSYNEQFF. CDR3 DNA sequence: TGTGCCAGCAGTGACCTCGCCAACTCCTACAATGAGCAGTTCTTC.